Below are 32 T cell receptor beta chains sequenced from a single sample in a study of CD8+ T cells in alopecia areata. RNA was isolated and reverse transcribed to cDNA, the sequencing template. Sequenced by immunoSEQ multiplex PCR; TCRdb stores in-frame clones only, minus some. The sample contains about 200,000 clones, 57% of which appear only once. Material: CD4+ T cells sorted from blood, obtained at week 0. Receptors originate from a human donor with alopecia areata.

This clone was seen only once. The junction differs from germline at one of its ends, possibly a read error. The rearrangement joins TRBV7-7 to TRBJ2-2, with D possibly TRBD2 on 5 matching bases. Per the germline V gene, CDR1 is SSHAT and CDR2 is FNYEAQ (reference sequence). CDR3 length equals 15 residues. The CDR3 is CASSSQSGNTGELFF. CDR3 in DNA: TGTGCTAGCAGCTCACAAAGCGGAAACACCGGGGAGCTGTTTTTT.

This clone was found a few times. V is TRBV6-1 and J is TRBJ2-1; D might be TRBD2 (5 bases). Germline values: CDR1 MNHNS, CDR2 SASEGT. Between the trimmed V and J ends, which lost 4 bases and 10 bases, there was a span of 11 bases. The CDR3 covers 12 residues. CDR3 region: CASSATGIEQFF. CDR3 DNA sequence: TGTGCCAGCAGTGCAACGGGGATAGAGCAGTTCTTC.

V and J are TRBV5-1 and TRBJ2-4; D is undetermined. The V gene's germline CDR1 is SGHRS and CDR2 YFSETQ. CDR3 length equals 15 residues. V lost 3 bases to trimming and J lost 8 bases, with 18 bases between them. CDR3 DNA sequence: TGCGCCAGCAGCTCAGGCGGCCCGGTTGGTGACATTCAGTACTTC. This codes for CASSSGGPVGDIQYF.

The V gene is TRBV5-4, the J gene TRBJ1-2; no definite D call. V lost 3 bases and J 8 bases, leaving 8 bases between the germline ends. The CDR3 loop spans 11 amino acids. Germline lookup yields CDR1 SGHNT and CDR2 YYREEE (reference sequence). Here the CDR3 DNA reads TGTGCCAGCAGCTCGCCTGAGGGCTACACCTTC. Translating it yields CASSSPEGYTF.

In its sample, this clone was seen a few times. The rearrangement links TRBV5-1 to TRBJ1-1; tentative D call: TRBD1 (6 bases). This CDR3 spans 14 amino acids. Germline V gene data show CDR1 as SGHRS and CDR2 as YFSETQ. V dropped 0 bases and J dropped 5 bases, with 11 bases sitting between them. Written as DNA, the CDR3 is TGCGCCAGCAGCTTGGGGCAGGGGTCGACTGAAGCTTTCTTT. Translating it yields CASSLGQGSTEAFF.

On this clone itself: Additional DNA sequences in this sample encode the identical CDR3. This rearrangement joins TRBV7-9 to TRBJ2-7; D is undetermined. CDR1 is SEHNR and CDR2 is FQNEAQ in the germline V gene (reference sequence). Trimming shortened V by 6 bases and J by 2 bases, and 5 bases separated the two germline ends. The CDR3 contains 11 residues. The CDR3 loop reads CASSSAYEQYF. The CDR3 nucleotides read TGTGCCAGCAGTTCTGCCTACGAGCAGTACTTC.

This clone was observed many times. The rearrangement uses TRBV18 and TRBJ2-7; perhaps TRBD1 as D (5 bases). Germline assignment: CDR1 KGHSH and CDR2 LQKENI. Trimming removed 3 bases from V and 0 bases from J, with 15 bases in between. The CDR3 length is 16 residues. CDR3 coding DNA: TGTGCCAGCTCACCCATGACAGACTCCCTCTCCTACGAGCAGTACTTC. It yields the protein CASSPMTDSLSYEQYF.

The chain recombines TRBV30 with TRBJ1-1; D perhaps matches TRBD1 (5 bases). Germline V gene sequence: CDR1 GTSNPN, CDR2 SVGIG (reference sequence). CDR3 size: 13 residues. Trimming took off 7 bases at V and 3 bases at J, with 15 bases between the two ends. The DNA of the CDR3 is TGTGCCTCCAGATTGACAGTAGACACTGAAGCTTTCTTT. It translates to CASRLTVDTEAFF.

The chain couples TRBV6-1 to TRBJ1-2; TRBD1 aligns across 9 bases. The CDR3 has 15 residues. The germline CDR1 and CDR2 sequences are MNHNS and SASEGT. The V and J ends lost 2 bases and 2 bases, in that order; junction bases with no gene match: 3. The CDR3 region is CASSERGQGNYGYTF. The DNA for the CDR3 is TGTGCCAGCAGTGAAAGGGGACAGGGCAACTATGGCTACACCTTC.

The chain carries TRBV6-6 and TRBJ2-7; TRBD1 aligns across 7 bases. Per germline, CDR1 MNHNY and CDR2 SVGAGI (reference sequence). The trim removed 6 bases at V and 2 bases at J, leaving 10 bases unmatched. This CDR3 has 15 amino acids. This chain's CDR3 is CASSPGTVSTYEQYF. CDR3 nucleotide sequence: TGTGCCAGCAGCCCCGGGACAGTTTCTACCTACGAGCAGTACTTC.

The chain employs TRBV5-4 and TRBJ2-3; D is ambiguous. This CDR3 has 14 residues. Germline loops: CDR1 SGHNT, CDR2 YYREEE (reference sequence). V was trimmed by 0 bases and J by 2 bases, leaving 7 bases between them. CDR3 sequence reads: CASSLGLPTDTQYF. The CDR3 coding sequence is TGTGCCAGCAGCTTGGGACTTCCCACAGATACGCAGTATTTT.

The chain is built from TRBV6-5 and TRBJ2-7; D is ambiguous. V gave up 0 bases and J gave up 2 bases, with 11 bases separating them. The CDR3 contains 15 residues. CDR1 MNHEY and CDR2 SVGAGI come from the germline V gene. CDR3 DNA: TGTGCCAGCAGTTACTCACTGACGGACCCCTACGAGCAGTACTTC. Translation: CASSYSLTDPYEQYF.

V and J are TRBV27 and TRBJ1-4; D unresolved. V lost 9 bases to trimming and J lost 4 bases, with 12 bases between them. CDR1 and CDR2 from the germline V gene are MNHEY and SMNVEV (reference sequence). This CDR3 region has 13 residues. This CDR3 reads CASSPEGNEKLFF. DNA for the CDR3: TGTGCCAGTTCCCCGGAGGGTAATGAAAAACTGTTTTTT.

V and J are TRBV10-3 and TRBJ2-4; 10 nucleotides agree with TRBD2. Looked up from germline, CDR1 is ENHRY and CDR2 is SYGVKD. This CDR3 has 15 amino acids. V dropped 5 bases and J dropped 0; count of bases not matched to a gene: 1. The CDR3 DNA reads TGTGCCATCAGTTTAGCGGGAGGAGCCAAAAACATTCAGTACTTC. This encodes CAISLAGGAKNIQYF.

V is TRBV6-6 and J is TRBJ1-1; D ambiguous. Trimming shortened V by 2 bases and J by 6 bases, and 13 bases separated the two germline ends. The germline V gene encodes CDR1 MNHNY and CDR2 SVGAGI (reference sequence). The CDR3 spans 14 residues. The CDR3 DNA reads as TGTGCCAGCAGTTACACGCCGATGGGAGCTGAAGCTTTCTTT. It specifies CASSYTPMGAEAFF.

The rearrangement joins TRBV5-1 to TRBJ1-1; unclear D gene. V lost 3 bases, J lost 7 bases, and 10 bases lay in between. The CDR3 extends over 12 amino acids. Germline V gives CDR1 SGHRS, CDR2 YFSETQ. The CDR3 nucleotides are TGCGCCAGCAGCTCGTATACGGATGAAGCTTTCTTT. Protein product: CASSSYTDEAFF.

The chain couples TRBV5-1 to TRBJ1-5; TRBD1 is a possible D gene (5 bases). Germline values: CDR1 SGHRS, CDR2 YFSETQ. This CDR3 spans 14 amino acids. V was clipped by 4 bases and J by 9 bases, with 17 bases between them. Here the CDR3 DNA reads TGCGCCAGCAGCAGAGACGGCGAGGGGCCGCCCCAGCATTTT. Its translation: CASSRDGEGPPQHF.

The rearrangement joins TRBV6-5 to TRBJ2-7, with 9 nucleotides matching TRBD1. Germline-derived CDR1 and CDR2 are MNHEY and SVGAGI. V lost 7 bases, J lost 6 bases, and 7 bases stayed unmatched. CDR3 length: 13 amino acids. For the CDR3, the DNA is TGTGCCAGCATCAAAACAGGGGGCGGCGAGCAGTACTTC. Translated, it gives CASIKTGGGEQYF.

The CDR3 DNA reads as TGTGCCTGCTATGGGAGTAGCTCCTACAATGAGCAGTTCTTC. Translation: CACYGSSSYNEQFF. This sequence joins TRBV30 and TRBJ2-1, with D perhaps TRBD2 (5 bases). Per germline, CDR1 GTSNPN and CDR2 SVGIG (reference sequence). CDR3 size: 14 residues. V was pared by 6 bases and J by 0 bases, with 12 bases between.

This chain links TRBV28 with TRBJ1-2; D possibly corresponds to TRBD1 (5 bases). V lost 7 bases, J lost 4 bases, and 16 bases lay in between. The CDR3 spans 14 residues. Per the germline V gene, CDR1 is MDHEN and CDR2 is SYDVKM. The CDR3, as DNA: TGTGCCAGCATGGTCGCGGACAACGGCTATGGCTACACCTTC. Translated, it gives CASMVADNGYGYTF.

This clone was recorded a few times. CDR3 residues: CASRGGTGTPVLTF. The CDR3 coding sequence is TGTGCCAGCAGAGGTGGGACAGGGACCCCAGTCCTGACTTTC. This rearrangement joins TRBV6-6 to TRBJ2-6, with 9 bases that match TRBD1. CDR3 length equals 14 residues. Germline loops: CDR1 MNHNY, CDR2 SVGAGI (reference sequence). V was pared by 6 bases and J by 13 bases, with 10 bases of the junction left unmatched.

This clone occurred a few times. V usage is TRBV11-2 and J usage is TRBJ2-4; the D call may be TRBD1 or TRBD2 (5 bases each). The CDR3 covers 18 residues. Trimming left V 4 bases short and J 0 bases short, with 19 bases between. In germline, CDR1 is SGHAT, CDR2 FQNNGV. CDR3 in amino acids: CASSYRRDGAGAKNIQYF. CDR3 DNA sequence: TGTGCCAGCAGCTATCGCCGGGACGGTGCAGGAGCCAAAAACATTCAGTACTTC.

In its sample, this clone was seen a few times. This chain uses TRBV5-4 with TRBJ2-2; TRBD1 aligns across 8 bases. CDR1 is SGHNT, CDR2 YYREEE, per germline (reference sequence). The CDR3 has 16 residues. V dropped 4 bases and J dropped 3; count of bases not matched to a gene: 8. The CDR3 nucleotides are TGTGCCAGCAGCGAAGGGGACAGGACATACACCGGGGAGCTGTTTTTT. It translates to CASSEGDRTYTGELFF.

This chain links TRBV6-5 with TRBJ1-2; tentatively, D is TRBD1 (5 bases). Trimming shortened V by 5 bases and J by 7 bases, and 14 bases separated the two germline ends. This CDR3 region has 13 residues. Germline CDR1 and CDR2: MNHEY and SVGAGI. In DNA form, the CDR3 reads TGTGCCAGCAGTACGGGCCCGGGGACTGGCTACACCTTC. Encoded protein: CASSTGPGTGYTF.

The CDR3 loop reads CAIRTSGRQETQYF. CDR3 nucleotide sequence: TGTGCCATCAGGACTAGCGGACGGCAAGAGACCCAGTACTTC. The chain links TRBV6-6 to TRBJ2-5; 10 nucleotides agree with TRBD2. Germline trimming cut 10 bases from V and 2 bases from J; bases unmatched to any gene: 7. This CDR3 has 14 residues. Germline CDR1 and CDR2: MNHNY and SVGAGI (reference sequence).

This chain joins TRBV29-1 and TRBJ1-2; D might be TRBD1 (6 bases). Trimming removed 6 bases at V and 3 bases at J, with 14 bases between. In germline, CDR1 is SQVTM, CDR2 ANQGSEA. The CDR3 extends over 13 amino acids. In DNA, the CDR3 is TGCAGCGTCGGGGGGCGACAGGACTATGGCTACACCTTC. Translation gives CSVGGRQDYGYTF.

V usage is TRBV30 and J usage is TRBJ2-7; the D is unclear. The CDR3 runs 14 residues. Trimming stripped 4 bases from V and 5 bases from J, with 18 bases between. Germline V lookup: CDR1 GTSNPN, CDR2 SVGIG (reference sequence). As DNA, the CDR3 is TGTGCCTGGATTTCGAAAGGTCCATCGGACGAGCAGTACTTC. Translated: CAWISKGPSDEQYF.

The chain couples TRBV30 to TRBJ1-5, with no clear D. Germline V CDR1 and CDR2: GTSNPN, SVGIG (reference sequence). V was cut by 2 bases and J by 1 base, with 9 bases left in between. The CDR3 is 14 residues long. Here the CDR3 reads CAWSHGRSNQPQHF. The DNA of the CDR3 is TGTGCCTGGAGTCACGGGAGGAGCAATCAGCCCCAGCATTTT.

The chain joins TRBV6-1 to TRBJ2-7; D may be TRBD1 (6 bases). V lost 1 base, J lost 0 bases, and 13 bases lay in between. CDR1 and CDR2 from the germline V gene are MNHNS and SASEGT. This CDR3 has 16 residues. CDR3 in DNA: TGTGCCAGCAGTGAAGACAGTTGGACAGTCTCCTACGAGCAGTACTTC. Its protein is CASSEDSWTVSYEQYF.

This clone was counted a few times. The rearrangement links TRBV2 to TRBJ1-1, with 8 bases identical to TRBD1. The length of the CDR3 is 14 residues. Germline V CDR1 and CDR2: SNHLY, FYNNEI. Unmatched junction bases numbered 6, after V lost 6 bases and J lost 3 bases. For the CDR3, the DNA is TGTGCCAGCAGAGCCGGGACAGGTTACACTGAAGCTTTCTTT. This sequence encodes CASRAGTGYTEAFF.

The gene calls are TRBV10-2 and TRBJ2-3, with a possible D match to TRBD2 (6 bases). The CDR3 is 14 residues long. The V and J ends lost 4 bases and 1 base respectively, with 9 bases between them. CDR1 and CDR2 from the germline V gene are WSHSY and SAAADI. The DNA of the CDR3 is TGCGCCAGCAGTGCGGGGGTCGGCACAGATACGCAGTATTTT. This codes for CASSAGVGTDTQYF.

The chain employs TRBV4-1 and TRBJ2-6; D gene unclear. The V end lost 1 base, the J end lost 0 bases, and 13 bases lay between the germline ends. Germline CDR1 is MGHRA and CDR2 is YSYEKL. The CDR3 is made up of 18 amino acids. DNA for the CDR3: TGCGCCAGCAGCCAAGTTGATATGGGGTTCTCTGGGGCCAACGTCCTGACTTTC. The encoded protein is CASSQVDMGFSGANVLTF.